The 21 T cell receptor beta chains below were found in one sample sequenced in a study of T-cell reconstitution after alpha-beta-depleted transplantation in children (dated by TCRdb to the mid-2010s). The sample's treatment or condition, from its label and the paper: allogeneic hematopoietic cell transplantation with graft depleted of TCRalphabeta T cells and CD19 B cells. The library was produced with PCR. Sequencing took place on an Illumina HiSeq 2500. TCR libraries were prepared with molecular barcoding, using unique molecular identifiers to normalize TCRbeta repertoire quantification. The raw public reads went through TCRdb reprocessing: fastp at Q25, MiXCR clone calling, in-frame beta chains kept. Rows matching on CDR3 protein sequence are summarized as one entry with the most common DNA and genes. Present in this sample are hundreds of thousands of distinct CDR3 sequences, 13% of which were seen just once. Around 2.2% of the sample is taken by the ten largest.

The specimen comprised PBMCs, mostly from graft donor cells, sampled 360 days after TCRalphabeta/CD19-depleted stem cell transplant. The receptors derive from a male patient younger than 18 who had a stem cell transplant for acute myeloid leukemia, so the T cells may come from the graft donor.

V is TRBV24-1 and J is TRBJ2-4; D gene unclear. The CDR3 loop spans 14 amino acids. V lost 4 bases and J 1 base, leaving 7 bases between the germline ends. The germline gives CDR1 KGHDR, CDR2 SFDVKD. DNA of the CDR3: TGTGCCACCAGTGACCCTACGGCCAAAAACATTCAGTACTTC. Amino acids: CATSDPTAKNIQYF.

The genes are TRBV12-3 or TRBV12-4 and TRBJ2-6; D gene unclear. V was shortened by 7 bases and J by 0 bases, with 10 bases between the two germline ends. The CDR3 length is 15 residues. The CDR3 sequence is CASTIQASGANVLTF. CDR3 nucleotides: TGTGCCAGCACCATCCAGGCCTCTGGGGCCAACGTCCTGACTTTC.

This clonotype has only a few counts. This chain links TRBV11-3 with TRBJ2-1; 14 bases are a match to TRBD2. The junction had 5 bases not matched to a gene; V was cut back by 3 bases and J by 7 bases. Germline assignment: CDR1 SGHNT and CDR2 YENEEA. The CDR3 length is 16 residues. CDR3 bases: TGTGCCAGCAGCTTCAGACTAGCGGGAGGGCTTAATGAGCAGTTCTTC. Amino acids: CASSFRLAGGLNEQFF.

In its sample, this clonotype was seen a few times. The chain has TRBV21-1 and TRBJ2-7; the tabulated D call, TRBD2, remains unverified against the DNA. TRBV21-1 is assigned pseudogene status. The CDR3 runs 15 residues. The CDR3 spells CASSRLTSARGGQYF. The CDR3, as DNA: TGTGCCAGCAGTCGATTAACTAGCGCCCGTGGAGGGCAGTACTTC.

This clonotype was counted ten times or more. CDR3 amino acids: CASSPWGLAGTGELFF. DNA of the CDR3: TGTGCCAGCAGCCCCTGGGGACTAGCGGGGACCGGGGAGCTGTTTTTT. The rearrangement links TRBV27 to TRBJ2-2, with 13 bases that match TRBD2. The J segment lost 5 bases and the V segment lost 6 bases, leaving 6 bases of the junction unmatched. Germline CDR1 MNHEY, CDR2 SMNVEV (reference sequence). The CDR3 length is 16 residues.

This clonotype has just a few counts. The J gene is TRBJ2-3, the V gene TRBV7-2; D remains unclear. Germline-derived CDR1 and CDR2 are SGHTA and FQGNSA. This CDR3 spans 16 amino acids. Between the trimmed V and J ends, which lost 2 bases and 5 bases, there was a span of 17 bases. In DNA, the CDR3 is TGTGCCAGCAGCTTATTTATTCCCCAACCCGGAGATACGCAGTATTTT. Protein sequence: CASSLFIPQPGDTQYF.

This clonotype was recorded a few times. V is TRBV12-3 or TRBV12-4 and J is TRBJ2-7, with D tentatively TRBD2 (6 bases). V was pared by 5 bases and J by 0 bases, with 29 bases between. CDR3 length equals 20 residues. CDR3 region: CASSPALRMGLLRFSYEQYF. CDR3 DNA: TGTGCCAGCAGTCCCGCGCTCCGGATGGGACTCCTTCGCTTCTCCTACGAGCAGTACTTC.

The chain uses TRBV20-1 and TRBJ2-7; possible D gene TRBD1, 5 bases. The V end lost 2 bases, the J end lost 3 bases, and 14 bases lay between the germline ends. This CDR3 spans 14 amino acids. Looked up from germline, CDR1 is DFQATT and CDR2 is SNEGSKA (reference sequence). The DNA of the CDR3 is TGCAGTGCTAGACCCCCGGCAGGGAACTACGAGCAGTACTTC. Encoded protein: CSARPPAGNYEQYF.

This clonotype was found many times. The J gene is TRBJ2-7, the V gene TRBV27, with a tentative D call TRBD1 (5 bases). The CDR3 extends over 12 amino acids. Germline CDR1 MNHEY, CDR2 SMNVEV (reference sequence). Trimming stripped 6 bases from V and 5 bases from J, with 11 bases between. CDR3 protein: CASSLQGDEQYF. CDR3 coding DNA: TGTGCCAGCAGCCTTCAGGGTGACGAGCAGTACTTC.

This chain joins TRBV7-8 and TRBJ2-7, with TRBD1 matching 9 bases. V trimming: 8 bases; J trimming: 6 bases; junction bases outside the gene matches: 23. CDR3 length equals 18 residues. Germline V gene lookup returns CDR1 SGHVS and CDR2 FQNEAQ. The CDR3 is CASLISIPLLTGGSEQYF. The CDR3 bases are TGTGCCAGCCTCATTAGCATACCACTCCTTACAGGGGGCAGCGAGCAGTACTTC.

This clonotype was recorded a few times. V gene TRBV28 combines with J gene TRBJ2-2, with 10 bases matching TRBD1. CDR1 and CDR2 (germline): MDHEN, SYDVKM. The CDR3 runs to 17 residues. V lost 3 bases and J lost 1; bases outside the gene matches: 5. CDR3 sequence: CASSFPRTGGNTGELFF. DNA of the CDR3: TGTGCCAGCAGTTTTCCCCGGACAGGGGGGAACACCGGGGAGCTGTTTTTT.

CDR3 loop: CASSLGTGRTQYF. The CDR3 region has the DNA TGTGCCAGCAGCTTAGGGACGGGGAGGACCCAGTACTTC. The rearrangement links TRBV7-2 to TRBJ2-5, with D possibly TRBD2 on 5 matching bases. V lost 1 base to trimming and J lost 7 bases, with 10 bases between them. In germline, CDR1 is SGHTA, CDR2 FQGNSA. The CDR3 runs 13 residues.

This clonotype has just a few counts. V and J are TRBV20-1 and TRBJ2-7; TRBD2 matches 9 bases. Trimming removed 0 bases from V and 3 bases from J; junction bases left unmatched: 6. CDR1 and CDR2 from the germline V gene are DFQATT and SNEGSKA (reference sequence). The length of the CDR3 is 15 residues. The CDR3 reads CSARDLAGILYEQYF. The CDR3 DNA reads TGCAGTGCTAGAGACCTAGCGGGAATCCTCTACGAGCAGTACTTC.

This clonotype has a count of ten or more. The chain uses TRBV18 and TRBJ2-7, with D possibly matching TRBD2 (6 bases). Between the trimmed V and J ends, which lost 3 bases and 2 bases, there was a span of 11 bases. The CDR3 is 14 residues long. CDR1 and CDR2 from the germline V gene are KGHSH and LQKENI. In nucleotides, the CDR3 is TGTGCCAGCTCACCGCCGGGACTGCCCTACGAGCAGTACTTC. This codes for CASSPPGLPYEQYF.

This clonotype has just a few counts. The CDR3 protein is CASNIGGVTEAFF. The DNA of the CDR3 is TGTGCCAGCAATATTGGGGGTGTCACTGAAGCTTTCTTT. The rearrangement joins TRBV28 to TRBJ1-1, with TRBD1 as a possible D gene (5 bases). Germline-derived CDR1 and CDR2 are MDHEN and SYDVKM. Trimming left V 7 bases short and J 4 bases short, with 13 bases between. This CDR3 region has 13 residues.

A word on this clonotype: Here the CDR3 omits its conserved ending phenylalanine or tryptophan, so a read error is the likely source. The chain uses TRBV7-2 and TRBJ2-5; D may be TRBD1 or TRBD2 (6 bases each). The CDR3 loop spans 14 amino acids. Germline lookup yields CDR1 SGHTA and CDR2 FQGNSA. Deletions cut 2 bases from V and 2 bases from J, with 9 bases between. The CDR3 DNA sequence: TGTGCCAGCAGCTTACAGGGGACTCAAGAGACCCAGTACTGC. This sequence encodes CASSLQGTQETQYC.

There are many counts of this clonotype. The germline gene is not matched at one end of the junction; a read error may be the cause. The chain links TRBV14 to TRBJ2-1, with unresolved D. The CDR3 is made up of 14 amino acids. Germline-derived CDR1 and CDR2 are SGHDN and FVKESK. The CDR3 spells CASSQDKAYSEQFF. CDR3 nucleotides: TGTGCCAGCAGCCAAGATAAAGCTTACAGTGAGCAGTTCTTC.

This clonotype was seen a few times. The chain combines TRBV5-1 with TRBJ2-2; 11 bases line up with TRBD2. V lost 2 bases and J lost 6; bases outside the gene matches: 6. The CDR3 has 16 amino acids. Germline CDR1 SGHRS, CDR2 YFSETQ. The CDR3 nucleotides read TGCGCCAGCAGCTTACTAGCGGGAGTGACCGCCGGGGAGCTGTTTTTT. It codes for CASSLLAGVTAGELFF.

The CDR3 region is CASSPSLAGAPETQYF. The DNA for the CDR3 is TGTGCCAGCAGTCCCTCACTAGCGGGAGCTCCGGAGACCCAGTACTTC. The chain uses TRBV28 and TRBJ2-5, with TRBD2 identical over 11 bases. The CDR3 runs 16 residues. V lost 5 bases and J lost 5; bases outside the gene matches: 10. In germline, CDR1 is MDHEN, CDR2 SYDVKM.

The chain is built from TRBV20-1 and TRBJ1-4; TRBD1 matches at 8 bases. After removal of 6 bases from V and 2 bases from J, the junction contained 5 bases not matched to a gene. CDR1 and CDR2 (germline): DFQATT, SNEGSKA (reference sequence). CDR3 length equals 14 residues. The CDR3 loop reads CSAQRQGTNEKLFF. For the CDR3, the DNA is TGCAGTGCACAGCGACAGGGGACTAATGAAAAACTGTTTTTT.

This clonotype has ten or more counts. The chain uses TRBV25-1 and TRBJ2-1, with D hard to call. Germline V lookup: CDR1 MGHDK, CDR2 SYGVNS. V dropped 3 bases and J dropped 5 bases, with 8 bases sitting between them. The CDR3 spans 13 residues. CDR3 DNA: TGTGCCAGCAGTGATCCGCCGGACAATGAGCAGTTCTTC. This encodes CASSDPPDNEQFF.